This T cell receptor beta chain is drawn from a study of tumor-infiltrating lymphocytes in glioblastoma multiforme. General study points: The TCR and somatic mutation analysis included just one glioblastoma patient. The T cells in this sample were not sorted into functional subsets.

TCRB libraries came from RNA via three nested multiplex PCR rounds. A C-beta primer primed TCRB cDNA from approximately 0.5 ug RNA. TCRdb used MiXCR to reprocess the multiplex PCR reads, holding one entry per CDR3 protein. The sample has 20,000 or so distinct CDR3 sequences, 65% to 75% seen once. With 2 bases removed from V and 5 bases from J, the gap between germline ends came to 9 bases. Germline V gives CDR1 ENHRY, CDR2 SYGVKD. The CDR3 loop spans 13 amino acids. In this sample, this clonotype turned up many times. Its antigen is unidentified. The gene calls are TRBV10-3 and TRBJ2-5; D remains ambiguous. Material: peripheral blood. This TCR was recovered from a male donor with glioblastoma. The CDR3 loop reads CAISEPRSETQYF. The CDR3 region has the DNA TGTGCCATCAGTGAGCCTCGGAGCGAGACCCAGTACTTC.